The 9 T cell receptor beta chains reported below all come from one sample, sequenced in a study of OX40 agonist ivuxolimab in advanced cancers. Libraries were built with the immunoSEQ multiplex PCR assay. What TCRdb holds here is the immuneACCESS table cut down to in-frame rearrangements. Part of the clones is not present; checked against another copy, under half of the missing clones reflect an unresolved V gene, and the others are unexplained. The sample table shows tens of thousands of clones, and approximately 81% are seen once. The ten largest clonotypes hold roughly 0.9% of the sample. This specimen consisted of CD4+ or CD8+ T cells sorted from blood, obtained in a trial of the OX40 agonist ivuxolimab. These receptors were collected from an adult with an advanced solid tumor such as melanoma, head and neck, liver or kidney cancer.

V and J are TRBV4-1 and TRBJ2-5; 9 bases agree with TRBD2. V lost 2 bases to trimming and J lost 4 bases; unmatched junction nucleotides: 8. Germline V CDR1 and CDR2: MGHRA, YSYEKL. This CDR3 contains 16 residues. In DNA form, the CDR3 reads TGCGCCAGCAGCCAAATTCTAGCGGGGCCAGTAGAGACCCAGTACTTC. It yields the protein CASSQILAGPVETQYF.

The chain couples TRBV29-1 to TRBJ2-1; 9 nucleotides match TRBD1. V trimming: 8 bases; J trimming: 1 base; junction bases outside the gene matches: 9. The CDR3 is made up of 15 amino acids. Germline CDR1 and CDR2: SQVTM and ANQGSEA. The CDR3 nucleotides are TGCAGCTCCAGGCGGGGGACAGGGTCCTACAATGAGCAGTTCTTC. It yields the protein CSSRRGTGSYNEQFF.

The table lists this clone with a count of one. The V and J genes are TRBV9 and TRBJ1-2; no reliable D call. CDR1 SGDLS and CDR2 YYNGEE come from the germline V gene. This CDR3 contains 14 residues. V was clipped by 4 bases and J by 8 bases, with 18 bases between them. The CDR3 region is CASSQAGSTLGYTF. The CDR3 nucleotides read TGTGCCAGCAGCCAGGCGGGGTCAACACTCGGCTACACCTTC.

This sequence joins TRBV7-2 and TRBJ2-5, with TRBD1 matching 9 bases. The CDR3 contains 15 residues. CDR1 SGHTA and CDR2 FQGNSA come from the germline V gene. V gave up 4 bases and J gave up 5 bases; unmatched junction bases: 8. The CDR3 protein is CASSSPQGARETQYF. In DNA, the CDR3 is TGTGCCAGCAGCTCTCCACAGGGGGCGCGGGAGACCCAGTACTTC.

The chain recombines TRBV5-1 with TRBJ1-1; D call uncertain. The CDR3 length is 14 residues. Germline CDR1 SGHRS, CDR2 YFSETQ. Trimming removed 7 bases from V and 4 bases from J, with 17 bases in between. Here the CDR3 reads CASHLGSAGTEAFF. The CDR3 DNA reads as TGCGCCAGCCACCTAGGTTCGGCAGGCACTGAAGCTTTCTTT.

This chain connects TRBV6-5 to TRBJ1-2; the D gene is possibly TRBD1 (6 bases). CDR3 size: 15 residues. The germline V and J ends were trimmed by 0 bases and 7 bases, with 15 bases remaining between them. Germline V gene lookup returns CDR1 MNHEY and CDR2 SVGAGI. In DNA, the CDR3 is TGTGCCAGCAGTTACTCGGAGACAGGAGCTGTTGGCTACACCTTC. Its protein is CASSYSETGAVGYTF.

This clone was counted a few times. V and J are TRBV5-1 and TRBJ2-3; unclear D gene. Germline V gene data show CDR1 as SGHRS and CDR2 as YFSETQ. The V and J ends lost 5 bases and 0 bases respectively, with 10 bases between them. The CDR3 runs to 14 residues. Written as DNA, the CDR3 is TGCGCCAGCAGGGGCACGGTTAGCACAGATACGCAGTATTTT. This encodes CASRGTVSTDTQYF. Looking up the rest from reference TRBV5-1 and TRBJ2-3 gives the full variable domain: KAGVTQTPRYLIKTRGQQVTLSCSPISGHRSVSWYQQTPGQGLQFLFEYFSETQRNKGNFPGRFSGRQFSNSRSEMNVSTLELGDSALYLCASRGTVSTDTQYFGPGTRLTVL.

The chain employs TRBV7-9 and TRBJ2-5; TRBD2 aligns across 7 bases. This CDR3 has 13 residues. CDR1 is SEHNR, CDR2 FQNEAQ, per germline (reference sequence). Trimming removed 7 bases from V and 5 bases from J; junction bases left unmatched: 7. The CDR3 nucleotides read TGTGCCAGCAACATGGGAGGGGAGGAGACCCAGTACTTC. Translating gives CASNMGGEETQYF. The variable domain in full, with the rest retrieved from reference TRBV7-9 and TRBJ2-5, is DTGVSQNPRHKITKRGQNVTFRCDPISEHNRLYWYRQTLGQGPEFLTYFQNEAQLEKSRLLSDRFSAERPKGSFSTLEIQRTEQGDSAMYLCASNMGGEETQYFGPGTRLLVL.

This chain uses TRBV6-6 with TRBJ1-1, with D unclear. Germline V lookup: CDR1 MNHNY, CDR2 SVGAGI (reference sequence). This CDR3 contains 13 residues. V was clipped by 0 bases and J by 7 bases, with 9 bases between them. CDR3 region: CASSYSPQVEAFF. The CDR3 nucleotides are TGTGCCAGCAGTTACTCACCTCAGGTTGAAGCTTTCTTT.